This is a list of T cell receptor beta chains from one sample in a study of identifying expanded T cells in peripheral blood. Assay: immunoSEQ multiplex PCR; the TCRdb copy retains only in-frame clones and omits some. The table has 120,000 or so clones, roughly 82% seen once. The sample taken for sequencing was blood. Source of these receptors: a person aged 18 to 70 in good health. Both conserved end residues are part of each CDR3. Fields, in order: V gene, J gene, CDR3 length, CDR3 protein.

TRBV30,TRBJ1-2,15,CAFPDREGARNGYTF
TRBV4-3,TRBJ1-1,13,CASSQDSSSQAFF
TRBV10-3,TRBJ1-4,13,CASSGGGSEKLFF
TRBV2,TRBJ2-2,16,CAVPGLAFANTGELFF
TRBV2,TRBJ1-1,13,CASAQAGNTEAFF
TRBV7-3,TRBJ1-2,14,CASSLKGKADGYTF
TRBV7-2,TRBJ1-4,14,CASSYGAGNEKLFF
TRBV7-9,TRBJ1-3,15,CASSYPTRLGNTIYF
TRBV7-2,TRBJ2-7,14,CASSLGTGVYEQYF
TRBV11-2,TRBJ2-7,14,CASSLEYGAYEQYF
TRBV11-2,TRBJ2-1,13,CASSLGAFDEQFF
TRBV27,TRBJ2-7,14,CASSLSPTSYEQYF
TRBV4-3,TRBJ1-2,16,CASSQVGPRALYGYTF
TRBV7-8,TRBJ1-1,11,CASSFLTEAFF
TRBV30,TRBJ1-5,13,CAWSLRGNQPQHF
TRBV6-5,TRBJ1-1,15,CASSRSGHLNTEAFF
TRBV27,TRBJ2-7,17,CASSFRYKQGNSYEQYF
TRBV30,TRBJ1-5,14,CAWKDYGGPGPQHF
TRBV7-9,TRBJ1-2,15,CASTLSSDGLRGYTF
TRBV5-8,TRBJ1-2,13,CASSSDSRYGYTF
TRBV15,TRBJ1-5,16,CATSPRLRDGNQPQHF
TRBV19,TRBJ1-1,14,CASSIGQGVTEAFF
TRBV19,TRBJ1-6,14,CASRSRVGNSPLHF
TRBV2,TRBJ2-2,15,CASRSTSGGTGELFF
TRBV7-3,TRBJ2-3,14,CASSAAGGTDTQYF
TRBV2,TRBJ2-7,13,CASSRGFSYEQYF
TRBV19,TRBJ2-2,15,CASSVGQGFPGELFF
TRBV18,TRBJ1-2,15,CASSPNRGQNYGYTF
TRBV4-2,TRBJ1-5,15,CASSQGDGWNQPQHF
TRBV30,TRBJ1-6,15,CAWSVYGVGNSPLHF
TRBV5-1,TRBJ2-7,15,CASSSGTSGGYEQYF
TRBV13,TRBJ2-7,13,CASSPAGVYEQYF
TRBV10-3,TRBJ1-2,13,CAISEPELYGYTF
TRBV15,TRBJ1-3,17,CATSIGQGADSGNTIYF
TRBV5-1,TRBJ2-2,17,CASSLGLAATNTGELFF
TRBV29-1,TRBJ1-1,13,CSGVTSEDTEAFF
TRBV7-2,TRBJ2-2,15,CASSLTGPNTGELFF
TRBV7-6,TRBJ1-3,16,CASSSYGQGEGNTIYF
TRBV29-1,TRBJ1-2,12,CSVEDSFYGYTF
TRBV19,TRBJ2-2,15,CASSIGHTNTGELFF
TRBV6-6,TRBJ1-4,14,CASSYPGFSEKLFF